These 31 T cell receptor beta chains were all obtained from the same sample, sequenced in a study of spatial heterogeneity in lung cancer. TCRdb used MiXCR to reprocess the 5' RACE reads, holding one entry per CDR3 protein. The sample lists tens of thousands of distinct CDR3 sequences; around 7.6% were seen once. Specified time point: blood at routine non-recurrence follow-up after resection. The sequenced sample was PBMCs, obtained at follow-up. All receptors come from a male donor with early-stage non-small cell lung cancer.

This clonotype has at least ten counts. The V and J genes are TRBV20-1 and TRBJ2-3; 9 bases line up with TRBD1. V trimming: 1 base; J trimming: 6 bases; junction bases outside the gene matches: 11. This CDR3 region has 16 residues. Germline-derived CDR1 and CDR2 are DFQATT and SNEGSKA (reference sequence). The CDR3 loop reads CSARAGQGILRDTQYF. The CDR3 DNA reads TGCAGTGCTAGAGCCGGACAGGGGATCCTCAGGGATACGCAGTATTTT.

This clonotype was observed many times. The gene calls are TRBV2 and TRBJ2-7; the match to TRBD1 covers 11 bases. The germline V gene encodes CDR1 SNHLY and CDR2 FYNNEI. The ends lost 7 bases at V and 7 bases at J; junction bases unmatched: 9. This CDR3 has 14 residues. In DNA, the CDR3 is TGTGCCAGCACTGGGACAGGGGGACGTCGTGAGCAGTACTTC. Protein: CASTGTGGRREQYF.

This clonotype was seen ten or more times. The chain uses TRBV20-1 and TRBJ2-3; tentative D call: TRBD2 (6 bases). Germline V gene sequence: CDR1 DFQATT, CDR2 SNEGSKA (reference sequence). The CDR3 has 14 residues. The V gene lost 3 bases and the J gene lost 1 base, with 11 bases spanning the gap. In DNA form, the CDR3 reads TGCAGTGCTAGTCGTGGGGAGGGCACAGATACGCAGTATTTT. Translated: CSASRGEGTDTQYF.

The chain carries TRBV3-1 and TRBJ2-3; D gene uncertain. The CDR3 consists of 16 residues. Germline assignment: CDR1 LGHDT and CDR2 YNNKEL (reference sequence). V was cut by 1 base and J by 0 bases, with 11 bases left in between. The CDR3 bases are TGTGCCAGCAGCCAAGCCGGCGGAACTAGCACAGATACGCAGTATTTT. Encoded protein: CASSQAGGTSTDTQYF.

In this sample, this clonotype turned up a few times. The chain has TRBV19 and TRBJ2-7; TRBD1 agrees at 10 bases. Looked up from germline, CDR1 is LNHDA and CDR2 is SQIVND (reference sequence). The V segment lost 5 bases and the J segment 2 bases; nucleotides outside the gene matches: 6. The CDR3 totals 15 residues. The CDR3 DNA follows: TGTGCCAGTAGTGCGACAGGGGGCCGAACCTACGAGCAGTACTTC. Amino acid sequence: CASSATGGRTYEQYF.

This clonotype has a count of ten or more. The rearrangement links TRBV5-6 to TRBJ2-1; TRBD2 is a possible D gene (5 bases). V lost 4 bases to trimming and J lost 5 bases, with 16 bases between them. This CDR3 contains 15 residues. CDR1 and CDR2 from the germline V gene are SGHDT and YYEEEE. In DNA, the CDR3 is TGTGCCAGCAGCCCCCTTGGGAGTGGAGACAATGAGCAGTTCTTC. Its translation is CASSPLGSGDNEQFF.

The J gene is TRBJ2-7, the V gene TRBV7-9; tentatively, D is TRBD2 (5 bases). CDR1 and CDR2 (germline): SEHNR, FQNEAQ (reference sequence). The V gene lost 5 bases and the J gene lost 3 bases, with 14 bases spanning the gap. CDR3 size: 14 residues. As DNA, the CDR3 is TGTGCCAGCAGCCGGGATCACCGGGGCTACGAGCAGTACTTC. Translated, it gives CASSRDHRGYEQYF.

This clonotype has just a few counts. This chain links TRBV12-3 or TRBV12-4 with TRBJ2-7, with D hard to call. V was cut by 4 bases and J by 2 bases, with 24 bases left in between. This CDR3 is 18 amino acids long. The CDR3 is CASSSDTAWETTPYEQYF. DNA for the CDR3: TGTGCCAGCAGTTCCGACACGGCCTGGGAAACGACCCCCTACGAGCAGTACTTC.

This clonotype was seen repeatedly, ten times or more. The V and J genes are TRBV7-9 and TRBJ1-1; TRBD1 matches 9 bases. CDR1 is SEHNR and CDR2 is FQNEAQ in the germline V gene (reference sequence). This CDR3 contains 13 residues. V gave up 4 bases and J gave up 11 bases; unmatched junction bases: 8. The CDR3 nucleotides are TGTGCCAGCAGCTCGACAGGGGGGTTCGCTGCTTTCTTT. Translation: CASSSTGGFAAFF.

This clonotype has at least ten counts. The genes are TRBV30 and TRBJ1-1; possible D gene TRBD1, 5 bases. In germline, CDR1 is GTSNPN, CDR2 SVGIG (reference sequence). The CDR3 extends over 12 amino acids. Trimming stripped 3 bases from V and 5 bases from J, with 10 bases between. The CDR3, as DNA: TGTGCCTGGAGCGGGGGATGGACTGAAGCTTTCTTT. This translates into CAWSGGWTEAFF.

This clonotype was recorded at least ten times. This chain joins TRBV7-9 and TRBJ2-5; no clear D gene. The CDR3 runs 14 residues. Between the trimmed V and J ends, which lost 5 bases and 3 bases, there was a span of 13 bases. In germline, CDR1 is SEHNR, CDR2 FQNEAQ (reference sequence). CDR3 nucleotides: TGTGCCAGCAGCCGCTTTTCTGAGGAAGAGACCCAGTACTTC. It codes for CASSRFSEEETQYF.

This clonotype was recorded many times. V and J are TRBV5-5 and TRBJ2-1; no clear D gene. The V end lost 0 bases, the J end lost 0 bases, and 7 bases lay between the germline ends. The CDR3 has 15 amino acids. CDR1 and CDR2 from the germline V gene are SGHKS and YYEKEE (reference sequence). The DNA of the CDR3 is TGTGCCAGCAGCTTGGAGCCTAGCTCCTACAATGAGCAGTTCTTC. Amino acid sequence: CASSLEPSSYNEQFF. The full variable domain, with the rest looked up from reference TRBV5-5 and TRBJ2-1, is DAGVTQSPTHLIKTRGQQVTLRCSPISGHKSVSWYQQVLGQGPQFIFQYYEKEERGRGNFPDRFSARQFPNYSSELNVNALLLGDSALYLCASSLEPSSYNEQFFGPGTRLTVL.

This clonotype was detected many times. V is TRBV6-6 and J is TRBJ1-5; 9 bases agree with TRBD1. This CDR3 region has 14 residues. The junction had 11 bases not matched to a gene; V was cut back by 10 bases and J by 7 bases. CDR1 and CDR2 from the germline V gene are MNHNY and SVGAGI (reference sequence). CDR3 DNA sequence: TGTGCCACCCAGGGACAGGGAAGAAAACAGCCCCAGCATTTT. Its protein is CATQGQGRKQPQHF.

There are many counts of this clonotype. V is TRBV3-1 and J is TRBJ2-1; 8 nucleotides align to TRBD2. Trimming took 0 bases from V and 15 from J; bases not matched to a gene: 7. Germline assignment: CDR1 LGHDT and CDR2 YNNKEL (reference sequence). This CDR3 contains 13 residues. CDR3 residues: CASSQEGGGTVFF. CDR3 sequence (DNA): TGTGCCAGCAGCCAAGAGGGCGGGGGGACCGTGTTCTTC.

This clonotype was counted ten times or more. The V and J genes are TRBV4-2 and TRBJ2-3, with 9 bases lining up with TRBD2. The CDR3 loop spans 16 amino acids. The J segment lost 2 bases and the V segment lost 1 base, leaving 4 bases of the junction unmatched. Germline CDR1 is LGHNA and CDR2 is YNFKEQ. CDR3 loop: CASSQGAGGTTDTQYF. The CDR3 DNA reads TGTGCCAGCAGCCAAGGTGCGGGGGGGACCACAGATACGCAGTATTTT.

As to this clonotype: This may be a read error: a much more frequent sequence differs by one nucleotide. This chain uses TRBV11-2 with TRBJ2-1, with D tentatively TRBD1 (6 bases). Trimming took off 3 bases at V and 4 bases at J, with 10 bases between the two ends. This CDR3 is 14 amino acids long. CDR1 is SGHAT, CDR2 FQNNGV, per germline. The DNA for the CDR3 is TGTGCCAGCAGCTTTACCGGACAGTACAATGAGCAGTTCTTC. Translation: CASSFTGQYNEQFF.

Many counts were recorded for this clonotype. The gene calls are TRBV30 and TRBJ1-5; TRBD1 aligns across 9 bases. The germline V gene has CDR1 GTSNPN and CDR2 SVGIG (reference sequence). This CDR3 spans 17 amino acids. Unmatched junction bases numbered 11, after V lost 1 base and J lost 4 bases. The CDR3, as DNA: TGTGCCTGGAGTGACCTGCCCGCCGGGACAGGGAATCAGCCCCAGCATTTT. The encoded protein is CAWSDLPAGTGNQPQHF.

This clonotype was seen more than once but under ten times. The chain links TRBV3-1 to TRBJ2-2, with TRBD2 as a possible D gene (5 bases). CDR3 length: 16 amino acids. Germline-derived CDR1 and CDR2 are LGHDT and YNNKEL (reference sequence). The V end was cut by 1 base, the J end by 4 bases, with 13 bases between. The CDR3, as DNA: TGTGCCAGCAGCCAAGGGCCGGCAGAGGGCACCGGGGAGCTGTTTTTT. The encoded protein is CASSQGPAEGTGELFF.

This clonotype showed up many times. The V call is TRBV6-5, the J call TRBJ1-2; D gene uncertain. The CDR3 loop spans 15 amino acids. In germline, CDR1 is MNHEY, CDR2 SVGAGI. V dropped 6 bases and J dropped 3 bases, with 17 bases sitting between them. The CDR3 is CASSPGYEGDYGYTF. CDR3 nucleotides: TGTGCCAGCAGCCCCGGGTACGAGGGAGACTATGGCTACACCTTC.

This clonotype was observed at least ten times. This CDR3 is CASSETGGPDTQYF. CDR3 sequence (DNA): TGTGCCAGCAGTGAGACAGGGGGTCCAGATACGCAGTATTTT. V usage is TRBV6-1 and J usage is TRBJ2-3; 9 nucleotides agree with TRBD1. The V gene's germline CDR1 is MNHNS and CDR2 SASEGT. The CDR3 contains 14 residues. With 3 bases clipped from V and 4 bases from J, the junction kept 2 bases outside the gene matches.

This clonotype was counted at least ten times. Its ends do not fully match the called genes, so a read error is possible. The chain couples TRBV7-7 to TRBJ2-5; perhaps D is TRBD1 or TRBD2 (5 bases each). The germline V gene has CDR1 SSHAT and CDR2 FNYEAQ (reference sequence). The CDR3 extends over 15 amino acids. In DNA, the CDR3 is TGTGCTAGCAGCTCCCAGAGGGGTGGTCAAGAGACCCAGTACTTC. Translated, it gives CASSSQRGGQETQYF.

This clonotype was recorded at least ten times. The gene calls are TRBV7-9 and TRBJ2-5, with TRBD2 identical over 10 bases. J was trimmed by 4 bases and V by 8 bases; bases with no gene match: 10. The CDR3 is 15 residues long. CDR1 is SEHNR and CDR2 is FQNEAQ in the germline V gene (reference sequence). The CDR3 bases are TGTGCCAGCGGGTTCGCTAGCGGGGGTTCAGAGACCCAGTACTTC. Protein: CASGFASGGSETQYF.

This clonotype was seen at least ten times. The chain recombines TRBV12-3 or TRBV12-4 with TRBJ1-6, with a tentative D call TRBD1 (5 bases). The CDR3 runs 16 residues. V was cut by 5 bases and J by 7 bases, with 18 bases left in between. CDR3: CASSPTPVGGNSPLHF. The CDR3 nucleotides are TGTGCCAGCAGTCCAACCCCGGTGGGGGGAAATTCACCCCTCCACTTT.

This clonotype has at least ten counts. The CDR3, as DNA: TGTGCCAGCTCACCACCGGCAGGTTTCGAGCAGTACTTC. Translation gives CASSPPAGFEQYF. The V gene is TRBV18, the J gene TRBJ2-7; D unclear. V lost 0 bases and J 6 bases, leaving 9 bases between the germline ends. This CDR3 spans 13 amino acids. Germline values: CDR1 KGHSH, CDR2 LQKENI.

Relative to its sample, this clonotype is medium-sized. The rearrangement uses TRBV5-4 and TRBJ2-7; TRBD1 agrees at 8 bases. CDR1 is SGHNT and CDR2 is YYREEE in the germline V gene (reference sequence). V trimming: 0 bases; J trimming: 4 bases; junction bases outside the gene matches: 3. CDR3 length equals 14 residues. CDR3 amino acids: CASSLGQGAYEQYF. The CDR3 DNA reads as TGTGCCAGCAGCTTGGGCCAGGGGGCGTACGAGCAGTACTTC.

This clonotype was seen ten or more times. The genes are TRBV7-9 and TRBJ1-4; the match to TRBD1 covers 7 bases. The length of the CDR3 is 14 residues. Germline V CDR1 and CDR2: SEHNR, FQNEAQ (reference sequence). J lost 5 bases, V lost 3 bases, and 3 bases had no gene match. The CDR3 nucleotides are TGTGCCAGCAGCTTGGGACAGATAAATGAAAAACTGTTTTTT. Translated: CASSLGQINEKLFF.

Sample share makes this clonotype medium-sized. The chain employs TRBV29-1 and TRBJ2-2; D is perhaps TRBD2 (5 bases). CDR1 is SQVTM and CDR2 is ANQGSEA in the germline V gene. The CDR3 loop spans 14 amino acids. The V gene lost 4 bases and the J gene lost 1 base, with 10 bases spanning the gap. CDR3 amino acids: CSVGEQMNTGELFF. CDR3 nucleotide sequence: TGCAGCGTTGGGGAGCAGATGAACACCGGGGAGCTGTTTTTT.

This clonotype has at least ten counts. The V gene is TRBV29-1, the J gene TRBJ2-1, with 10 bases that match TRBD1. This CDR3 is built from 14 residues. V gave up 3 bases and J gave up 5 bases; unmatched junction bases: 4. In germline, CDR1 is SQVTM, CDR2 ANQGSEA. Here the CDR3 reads CSVEDGQGDNEQFF. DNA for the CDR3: TGCAGCGTTGAGGATGGACAGGGGGACAATGAGCAGTTCTTC.

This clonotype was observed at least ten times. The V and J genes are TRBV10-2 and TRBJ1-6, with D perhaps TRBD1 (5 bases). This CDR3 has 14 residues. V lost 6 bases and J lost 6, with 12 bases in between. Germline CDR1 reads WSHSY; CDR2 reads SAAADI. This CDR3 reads CASRTGTTNSPLHF. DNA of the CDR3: TGCGCCAGCAGAACCGGGACGACTAATTCACCCCTCCACTTT.

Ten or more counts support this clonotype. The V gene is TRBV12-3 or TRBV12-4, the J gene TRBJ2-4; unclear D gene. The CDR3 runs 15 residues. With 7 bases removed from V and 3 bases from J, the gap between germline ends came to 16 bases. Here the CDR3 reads CASTKLGQDKNIQYF. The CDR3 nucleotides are TGTGCCAGCACCAAGCTAGGGCAGGACAAAAACATTCAGTACTTC.

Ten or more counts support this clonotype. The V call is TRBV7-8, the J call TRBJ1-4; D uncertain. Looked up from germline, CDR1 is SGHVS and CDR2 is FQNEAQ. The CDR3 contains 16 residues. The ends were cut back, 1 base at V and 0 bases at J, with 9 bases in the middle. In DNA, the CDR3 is TGTGCCAGCAGCTTAGTGGGCGGGGCAACTAATGAAAAACTGTTTTTT. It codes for CASSLVGGATNEKLFF.